Reported below is one TCR beta chain. Its antigen is not known. This sample was taken from a study of cytomegalovirus exposure and HLA in healthy donors. Overall study findings and caveats: Roughly uniform depth of sequencing across donors was assumed in presence/absence analyses. Trimming of TCR beta V- and J-genes showed a link, identified in a later analysis, to a missense DCLRE1C variant. Associated with cytomegalovirus, according to the listing, were 150 to 200 TCR beta chains. In an earlier analysis, most TCR beta V segments were productive about 87% or about 30% of the time.

V gave up 4 bases and J gave up 0 bases, with 21 bases separating them. Germline V lookup: CDR1 MDHEN, CDR2 SYDVKM. CDR3 length: 18 amino acids. PCR was performed using 60 Vbeta and 13 Jbeta primers. The assay was immunoSEQ multiplex PCR, and TCRdb's table has in-frame clones only and misses some. The data contain about 150,000 clones, approximately 80% of them singletons. The rearrangement uses TRBV28 and TRBJ1-1; maybe TRBD1 (6 bases). The sequence derives from a man aged 25-45 years in good health and CMV-seronegative. The specimen was PBMCs. CDR3 bases: TGTGCCAGCAGTTCTCCCACCTCCATGGGGGCTGTGAACACTGAAGCTTTCTTT. Encoded protein: CASSSPTSMGAVNTEAFF.